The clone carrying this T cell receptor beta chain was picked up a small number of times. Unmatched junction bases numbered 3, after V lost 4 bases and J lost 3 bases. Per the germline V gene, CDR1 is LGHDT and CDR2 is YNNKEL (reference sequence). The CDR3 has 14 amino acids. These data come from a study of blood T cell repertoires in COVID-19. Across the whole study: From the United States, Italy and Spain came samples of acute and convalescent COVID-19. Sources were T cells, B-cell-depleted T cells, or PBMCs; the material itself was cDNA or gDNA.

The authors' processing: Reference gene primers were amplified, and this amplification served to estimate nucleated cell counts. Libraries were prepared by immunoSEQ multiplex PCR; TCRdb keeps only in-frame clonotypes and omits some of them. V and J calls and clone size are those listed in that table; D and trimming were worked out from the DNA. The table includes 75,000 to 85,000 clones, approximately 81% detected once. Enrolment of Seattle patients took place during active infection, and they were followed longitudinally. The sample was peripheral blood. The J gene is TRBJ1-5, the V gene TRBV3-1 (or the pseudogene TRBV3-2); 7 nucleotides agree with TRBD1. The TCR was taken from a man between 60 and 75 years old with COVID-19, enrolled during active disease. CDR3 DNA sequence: TGTGCCAGCAGCCGGGACAGCCTCAATCAGCCCCAGCATTTT. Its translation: CASSRDSLNQPQHF.